This T cell receptor beta chain derives from a study of T-cell memory formation after mild COVID-19. The study, taken as a whole, reports: Pre-infection memory held some responding clones, suggesting pre-existing cross-reactive T cells responded. Later expanders leaned toward CD4+, whereas clones contracting from day 15 to 85 were balanced CD4/CD8. SARS-CoV-2 specificity of second-wave clones peaking day 37 was unconfirmed.

Points on this clonotype: The antigen is not known.

Germline values: CDR1 SGHNT, CDR2 YYREEE (reference sequence). Trimming shortened V by 2 bases and J by 0 bases, and 11 bases separated the two germline ends. The length of the CDR3 is 15 residues. From the 5' RACE reads, TCRdb called clonotypes with MiXCR, one entry per CDR3 protein. The sample holds 300,000 to 400,000 distinct CDR3 sequences, 28% seen once. V and J are TRBV5-4 and TRBJ1-1, with TRBD1 as a possible D gene (6 bases). The sequencing sample was made of PBMCs or a T cell subset sorted from them (not recorded which). This clonotype originated in an adult woman who had mild COVID-19 (a few samples of this study predate the infection). Cell type and time point are not known. CDR3 region: CASSFDRPMNTEAFF. CDR3 sequence (DNA): TGTGCCAGCAGCTTCGACAGGCCTATGAACACTGAAGCTTTCTTT.